These 27 T cell receptor beta chains originate from one sample sequenced in a study of control samples from healthy donors and cancer patients. Produced via immunoSEQ multiplex PCR; TCRdb's table is partial and in-frame only. Of around 70,000 clones in the sample, 83% were seen once. Specimen: blood. These receptors all stem from a man between 60 and 75 years old in good health.

This clone is a singleton in its sample. The chain links TRBV19 to TRBJ1-6; D remains unclear. The ends were cut back, 1 base at V and 7 bases at J, with 5 bases in the middle. In germline, CDR1 is LNHDA, CDR2 SQIVND (reference sequence). CDR3 length: 13 residues. In DNA, the CDR3 is TGTGCCAGTAGTATAGGAGGGAATTCACCCCTCCACTTT. Amino acid sequence: CASSIGGNSPLHF.

The gene calls are TRBV28 and TRBJ2-7; 8 positions match TRBD2. The CDR3 loop spans 15 amino acids. V was clipped by 8 bases and J by 1 base; unmatched bases: 10. Germline-derived CDR1 and CDR2 are MDHEN and SYDVKM. The CDR3 DNA sequence: TGTGCCAGCCTGAAAGCCGGGACTAGATCCTACGAGCAGTACTTC. The encoded protein is CASLKAGTRSYEQYF.

The CDR3 nucleotides read TGCGCCAGCAGCAAGACTAGCGGGATCAGCACAGATACGCAGTATTTT. It translates to CASSKTSGISTDTQYF. This sequence joins TRBV5-1 and TRBJ2-3; 11 positions agree with TRBD2. V lost 4 bases to trimming and J lost 0 bases; unmatched junction nucleotides: 4. The CDR3 extends over 16 amino acids. The germline V gene has CDR1 SGHRS and CDR2 YFSETQ.

This chain links TRBV7-2 with TRBJ2-3; D ambiguous. This CDR3 has 14 amino acids. Per the germline V gene, CDR1 is SGHTA and CDR2 is FQGNSA. V was cut by 0 bases and J by 3 bases, with 7 bases left in between. The CDR3 DNA reads as TGTGCCAGCAGCTTAGCATTAGGGACAGATACGCAGTATTTT. Protein: CASSLALGTDTQYF.

The chain couples TRBV29-1 to TRBJ1-5, with 7 positions matching TRBD1. This CDR3 contains 14 residues. The V and J ends lost 6 bases and 6 bases, in that order; junction bases with no gene match: 11. Germline V gene lookup returns CDR1 SQVTM and CDR2 ANQGSEA. The CDR3 here is CSVSVDRVGQPQHF. In nucleotides, the CDR3 is TGCAGCGTGAGTGTCGACAGGGTTGGTCAGCCCCAGCATTTT.

This chain links TRBV14 with TRBJ2-2; 7 bases match TRBD2. In germline, CDR1 is SGHDN, CDR2 FVKESK. The CDR3 spans 16 residues. V dropped 1 base and J dropped 6; count of bases not matched to a gene: 8. CDR3 bases: TGTGCCAGCAGCCAAGGCGGACTAGTCGCGGCCGGGGAGCTGTTTTTT. Encoded protein: CASSQGGLVAAGELFF.

This clone was counted a single time. The V gene is TRBV7-6, the J gene TRBJ2-1; possible D gene TRBD1, 6 bases. Germline loops: CDR1 SGHVS, CDR2 FNYEAQ. V shed 4 bases and J shed 10 bases, with 20 bases lying between them. This CDR3 spans 15 amino acids. CDR3 in amino acids: CASSSRRDMSSEQFF. For the CDR3, the DNA is TGTGCCAGCAGCTCACGAAGGGACATGAGCTCGGAGCAGTTCTTC. The complete variable domain, with remaining parts taken from reference TRBV7-6 and TRBJ2-1, reads GAGVSQSPRYKVTKRGQDVALRCDPISGHVSLYWYRQALGQGPEFLTYFNYEAQQDKSGLPNDRFSAERPEGSISTLTIQRTEQRDSAMYRCASSSRRDMSSEQFFGPGTRLTVL.

The V gene is TRBV19, the J gene TRBJ1-3, with D possibly matching TRBD1 (6 bases). CDR1 is LNHDA, CDR2 SQIVND, per germline (reference sequence). The CDR3 contains 17 residues. V dropped 3 bases and J dropped 1 base, with 16 bases sitting between them. The CDR3, as DNA: TGTGCCAGTAGTATTATCCACAGGGTTGCGTCTGGAAACACCATATATTTT. Amino acids: CASSIIHRVASGNTIYF. The complete variable domain, with remaining parts taken from reference TRBV19 and TRBJ1-3, reads DGGITQSPKYLFRKEGQNVTLSCEQNLNHDAMYWYRQDPGQGLRLIYYSQIVNDFQKGDIAEGYSVSREKKESFPLTVTSAQKNPTAFYLCASSIIHRVASGNTIYFGEGSWLTVV.

This clone was detected once. V gene TRBV19 combines with J gene TRBJ1-1; 8 bases align to TRBD1. CDR1 is LNHDA and CDR2 is SQIVND in the germline V gene (reference sequence). With 7 bases clipped from V and 2 bases from J, the junction kept 6 bases outside the gene matches. The length of the CDR3 is 14 residues. The CDR3 loop reads CASTPGQVNTEAFF. CDR3 DNA sequence: TGTGCCAGTACCCCGGGACAGGTTAACACTGAAGCTTTCTTT.

This clone has just a few counts. The gene calls are TRBV7-2 and TRBJ1-3, with 7 nucleotides matching TRBD1. Trimming removed 5 bases from V and 2 bases from J; junction bases left unmatched: 3. CDR3 length: 14 residues. CDR1 is SGHTA and CDR2 is FQGNSA in the germline V gene. In DNA form, the CDR3 reads TGTGCCAGCAGCACGACAGGGACTGGAAACACCATATATTTT. As protein: CASSTTGTGNTIYF.

The rearrangement joins TRBV6-1 to TRBJ1-5; the match to TRBD1 covers 7 bases. Germline loops: CDR1 MNHNS, CDR2 SASEGT. This CDR3 spans 19 amino acids. V lost 3 bases to trimming and J lost 2 bases; unmatched junction nucleotides: 16. The CDR3 loop is CASSDPTGKDRQRNQPQHF. In DNA form, the CDR3 reads TGTGCCAGCAGTGACCCGACAGGGAAGGACCGCCAACGCAATCAGCCCCAGCATTTT.

The V gene is TRBV7-8, the J gene TRBJ2-1; 11 nucleotides align to TRBD2. J gave up 9 bases and V 0 bases, and 7 bases lay outside the gene matches. The CDR3 has 16 amino acids. CDR1 SGHVS and CDR2 FQNEAQ come from the germline V gene. The CDR3 sequence is CASSLALAGATLEQFF. The CDR3 DNA reads TGTGCCAGCAGCTTAGCACTAGCGGGAGCGACCCTTGAGCAGTTCTTC. The full variable domain, in which reference TRBV7-8 and TRBJ2-1 provide the parts outside the CDR3, is GAGVSQSPRYKVAKRGQDVALRCDPISGHVSLFWYQQALGQGPEFLTYFQNEAQLDKSGLPSDRFFAERPEGSVSTLKIQRTQQEDSAVYLCASSLALAGATLEQFFGPGTRLTVL.

The V call is TRBV19, the J call TRBJ2-1; D ambiguous. Germline CDR1 reads LNHDA; CDR2 reads SQIVND (reference sequence). The CDR3 is made up of 11 amino acids. V lost 3 bases and J 8 bases, leaving 5 bases between the germline ends. CDR3 region: CASSMMDEQFF. DNA of the CDR3: TGTGCCAGTAGTATGATGGATGAGCAGTTCTTC.

This sequence joins TRBV9 and TRBJ1-6; D is unclear. V was shortened by 0 bases and J by 5 bases, with 6 bases between the two germline ends. Germline V gene sequence: CDR1 SGDLS, CDR2 YYNGEE. The CDR3 totals 14 residues. The CDR3 DNA sequence: TGTGCCAGCAGCGTAGGGCAGAATAATTCACCCCTCCACTTT. This codes for CASSVGQNNSPLHF.

This clone has just one count. The genes are TRBV7-9 and TRBJ2-7; D is undetermined. Trimming left V 3 bases short and J 3 bases short, with 9 bases between. Germline assignment: CDR1 SEHNR and CDR2 FQNEAQ (reference sequence). The CDR3 is 13 residues long. The CDR3 spells CASSLLGNYEQYF. CDR3 in DNA: TGTGCCAGCAGCTTGCTGGGGAACTACGAGCAGTACTTC.

The genes are TRBV12-3 or TRBV12-4 and TRBJ1-4; D call uncertain. The CDR3 is 12 amino acids. V lost 6 bases and J 8 bases, leaving 10 bases between the germline ends. CDR3 amino acids: CASSVQWEKLFF. The CDR3 nucleotides read TGTGCCAGCAGCGTCCAATGGGAAAAACTGTTTTTT.

This clone was observed a handful of times. The genes are TRBV30 and TRBJ2-5; D gene uncertain. V lost 0 bases, J lost 3 bases, and 11 bases lay in between. Germline assignment: CDR1 GTSNPN and CDR2 SVGIG (reference sequence). This CDR3 comprises 14 residues. This CDR3 is CAWSVLRGEETQYF. For the CDR3, the DNA is TGTGCCTGGAGTGTACTCCGCGGCGAAGAGACCCAGTACTTC.

The chain joins TRBV7-2 to TRBJ1-6, with 8 positions matching TRBD1. Germline V gene sequence: CDR1 SGHTA, CDR2 FQGNSA. The CDR3 covers 17 residues. V gave up 4 bases and J gave up 9 bases; unmatched junction bases: 14. The CDR3 here is CASSSLSTDRVLSPLHF. The CDR3 bases are TGTGCCAGCAGCTCTCTGAGCACGGACAGGGTTCTTTCACCCCTCCACTTT.

The V and J genes are TRBV7-8 and TRBJ2-5; possibly TRBD2 for D (7 bases). Germline CDR1 SGHVS, CDR2 FQNEAQ. The CDR3 has 14 residues. Trimming took off 2 bases at V and 5 bases at J, with 12 bases between the two ends. CDR3 region: CASSLTGGGETQYF. The CDR3 region has the DNA TGTGCCAGCAGCTTAACGGGGGGCGGTGAGACCCAGTACTTC.

This clone was counted a single time. V usage is TRBV7-2 and J usage is TRBJ1-1, with D maybe TRBD1 (6 bases). The germline V and J ends were trimmed by 5 bases and 2 bases, with 15 bases remaining between them. Per germline, CDR1 SGHTA and CDR2 FQGNSA. The CDR3 has 15 amino acids. DNA of the CDR3: TGTGCCAGCAGCCTCCAAACAGGGACCAACACTGAAGCTTTCTTT. Translated: CASSLQTGTNTEAFF.

The V call is TRBV11-2, the J call TRBJ2-5, with 7 bases lining up with TRBD1. The V gene end was trimmed by 5 bases and the J gene end by 5 bases; junction bases not matched to a gene: 11. This CDR3 has 15 residues. Per germline, CDR1 SGHAT and CDR2 FQNNGV. This chain's CDR3 is CASSHAGTVGETQYF. CDR3 sequence (DNA): TGTGCCAGCAGCCATGCCGGGACAGTAGGGGAGACCCAGTACTTC.

This chain uses TRBV2 with TRBJ2-1; a possible D gene is TRBD2 (6 bases). The CDR3 runs to 15 residues. Deletions cut 3 bases from V and 3 bases from J, with 12 bases between. The V gene's germline CDR1 is SNHLY and CDR2 FYNNEI. The CDR3 DNA reads as TGTGCCAGCAGTGAGGTGCGGGACCGCTACAATGAGCAGTTCTTC. Its translation: CASSEVRDRYNEQFF.

Here the CDR3 reads CASSQPTGLAPKQFF. CDR3 DNA: TGCGCCAGCAGCCAACCAACGGGACTAGCGCCGAAGCAGTTCTTC. The rearrangement uses TRBV4-1 and TRBJ2-1; 10 bases align to TRBD2. The junction had 9 bases not matched to a gene; V was cut back by 2 bases and J by 11 bases. This CDR3 region has 15 residues. The germline CDR1 and CDR2 sequences are MGHRA and YSYEKL.

The J gene is TRBJ1-1, the V gene TRBV6-5, with 8 bases identical to TRBD1. CDR1 and CDR2 from the germline V gene are MNHEY and SVGAGI. With 10 bases clipped from V and 4 bases from J, the junction kept 8 bases outside the gene matches. The CDR3 sequence is 13 residues long. The CDR3 sequence: CATDRGGGTEAFF. The CDR3 region has the DNA TGTGCCACCGACAGGGGCGGCGGCACTGAAGCTTTCTTT.

This sequence joins TRBV30 and TRBJ2-2, with 15 bases identical to TRBD2. Trimming took 3 bases from V and 5 from J; bases not matched to a gene: 1. CDR1 is GTSNPN, CDR2 SVGIG, per germline (reference sequence). This CDR3 region has 15 residues. CDR3 bases: TGTGCCTGGAGGGGACTAGCGGGAGGAACCGGGGAGCTGTTTTTT. It yields the protein CAWRGLAGGTGELFF.

The V gene is TRBV4-3, the J gene TRBJ1-2; the D is unclear. The CDR3 totals 14 residues. CDR1 is LGHNA and CDR2 is YSLEER in the germline V gene. V shed 2 bases and J shed 9 bases, with 16 bases lying between them. CDR3 loop: CASSQKSWGSSYTF. The CDR3 DNA reads as TGCGCCAGCAGCCAAAAGAGTTGGGGTTCTAGCTACACCTTC.

V usage is TRBV6-5 and J usage is TRBJ1-6, with a tentative D call TRBD1 (6 bases). V was pared by 6 bases and J by 7 bases, with 13 bases between. The CDR3 is 14 amino acids. In germline, CDR1 is MNHEY, CDR2 SVGAGI. CDR3 coding DNA: TGTGCCAGCAGCAGGGGACGGAACAATTCACCCCTCCACTTT. Its protein product is CASSRGRNNSPLHF.